Each of the 25 T cell receptor beta chains below was sequenced from the same sample in a study of control samples from healthy donors and cancer patients. Generated by immunoSEQ multiplex PCR, the TCRdb table keeps only in-frame clones and is missing some. The sample has approximately 190,000 clones, and its top ten clones hold around 2%. The sequencing sample was made of blood. The receptors shown here come from a woman between 25 and 40 years old in good health.

The CDR3 region is CASSPAAGLNEQFF. CDR3 DNA: TGTGCCAGCAGCCCCGCGGCGGGCCTGAATGAGCAGTTCTTC. The rearrangement uses TRBV11-2 and TRBJ2-1, with a weak D call TRBD2 (5 bases). Per germline, CDR1 SGHAT and CDR2 FQNNGV. This CDR3 is built from 14 residues. Trimming took off 5 bases at V and 7 bases at J, with 15 bases between the two ends.

This rearrangement joins TRBV19 to TRBJ1-3; D gene ambiguous. CDR3 length equals 13 residues. In germline, CDR1 is LNHDA, CDR2 SQIVND (reference sequence). Deletions cut 8 bases from V and 0 bases from J, with 8 bases between. CDR3 region: CASGRGSGNTIYF. For the CDR3, the DNA is TGTGCCAGTGGGAGAGGCTCTGGAAACACCATATATTTT. Together with reference TRBV19 and TRBJ1-3, the CDR3 gives the full variable domain: DGGITQSPKYLFRKEGQNVTLSCEQNLNHDAMYWYRQDPGQGLRLIYYSQIVNDFQKGDIAEGYSVSREKKESFPLTVTSAQKNPTAFYLCASGRGSGNTIYFGEGSWLTVV.

The rearrangement links TRBV6-6 to TRBJ1-5; the D is unclear. The CDR3 contains 12 residues. The ends were cut back, 9 bases at V and 7 bases at J, with 13 bases in the middle. Per germline, CDR1 MNHNY and CDR2 SVGAGI (reference sequence). In DNA, the CDR3 is TGTGCCAGGGCTCCCCCATCCCAGCCCCAGCATTTT. It yields the protein CARAPPSQPQHF.

The chain is built from TRBV7-2 and TRBJ1-1; D remains unclear. Germline CDR1 and CDR2: SGHTA and FQGNSA. The CDR3 consists of 13 residues. The V and J ends lost 6 bases and 11 bases respectively, with 19 bases between them. CDR3 residues: CASSSGWVLAAFF. The CDR3 nucleotides read TGTGCCAGCAGTTCTGGTTGGGTGTTGGCTGCTTTCTTT.

The chain recombines TRBV3-1 (or the pseudogene TRBV3-2) with TRBJ1-2; a weak D match, TRBD1 (6 bases). This CDR3 contains 16 residues. CDR1 and CDR2 from the germline V gene are LGHDT and YNNKEL (reference sequence). V was pared by 6 bases and J by 8 bases, with 25 bases between. This CDR3 is CASRQIVPKGGDGYTF. Written as DNA, the CDR3 is TGTGCCAGCAGACAAATTGTCCCCAAAGGGGGTGACGGCTACACCTTC.

This chain uses TRBV5-1 with TRBJ1-1; tentatively, D is TRBD1 (6 bases). The germline V gene encodes CDR1 SGHRS and CDR2 YFSETQ. This CDR3 has 16 residues. V dropped 1 base and J dropped 5 bases, with 18 bases sitting between them. This CDR3 reads CASSLTGTRGWTEAFF. CDR3 in DNA: TGCGCCAGCAGCTTGACAGGGACCCGGGGGTGGACTGAAGCTTTCTTT.

This rearrangement joins TRBV7-6 to TRBJ2-3; 8 nucleotides match TRBD2. The germline CDR1 and CDR2 sequences are SGHVS and FNYEAQ. The CDR3 has 18 residues. The V segment lost 2 bases and the J segment 2 bases; nucleotides outside the gene matches: 12. As DNA, the CDR3 is TGTGCCAGCAGCTTATCTTTCGTTACTAGCGGCAACACAGATACGCAGTATTTT. As protein: CASSLSFVTSGNTDTQYF.

This sequence joins TRBV28 and TRBJ2-7; D remains ambiguous. Trimming left V 5 bases short and J 1 base short, with 9 bases between. This CDR3 contains 13 residues. Per germline, CDR1 MDHEN and CDR2 SYDVKM. CDR3: CASSPASSYEQYF. Written as DNA, the CDR3 is TGTGCCAGCAGTCCGGCCTCTTCCTACGAGCAGTACTTC.

The rearrangement links TRBV4-1 to TRBJ2-7, with 9 bases fitting TRBD1. This CDR3 contains 16 residues. Trimming took 3 bases from V and 1 from J; bases not matched to a gene: 7. Looked up from germline, CDR1 is MGHRA and CDR2 is YSYEKL. CDR3 bases: TGCGCCAGCAGCCACACTCTACAGGGGGCGTCCTACGAGCAGTACTTC. This codes for CASSHTLQGASYEQYF.

The chain combines TRBV3-1 (or the pseudogene TRBV3-2) with TRBJ1-5; tentatively, D is TRBD1 (5 bases). This CDR3 is 15 amino acids long. Trimming cost V 3 bases and J 1 base, with 10 bases left between them. The germline gives CDR1 LGHDT, CDR2 YNNKEL (reference sequence). In nucleotides, the CDR3 is TGTGCCAGCAGCCAGATCCGGGACAGCAATCAGCCCCAGCATTTT. As protein: CASSQIRDSNQPQHF.

The V gene is TRBV6-5, the J gene TRBJ1-5, with D unclear. The CDR3 consists of 13 residues. Between the trimmed V and J ends, which lost 8 bases and 7 bases, there was a span of 15 bases. Germline lookup yields CDR1 MNHEY and CDR2 SVGAGI. As DNA, the CDR3 is TGTGCCAGCTCCTTGGGATCTGGGCAGCCCCAGCATTTT. Its protein is CASSLGSGQPQHF.

This chain links TRBV3-1 (or the pseudogene TRBV3-2) with TRBJ1-1; D is undetermined. Trimming took 1 base from V and 10 from J, leaving 10 bases between them. CDR3 size: 12 residues. Germline V CDR1 and CDR2: LGHDT, YNNKEL (reference sequence). The chain's CDR3 is CASSQGVLGAFF. CDR3 nucleotide sequence: TGTGCCAGCAGCCAAGGCGTATTAGGAGCTTTCTTT.

The V gene is TRBV29-1, the J gene TRBJ1-1, with D possibly matching TRBD1 (6 bases). Trimming cost V 7 bases and J 13 bases, with 22 bases left between them. The CDR3 length is 12 residues. Per germline, CDR1 SQVTM and CDR2 ANQGSEA. The CDR3: CSASASGTTVFF. Written as DNA, the CDR3 is TGCAGCGCCTCTGCCTCCGGGACAACGGTTTTCTTT.

V usage is TRBV28 and J usage is TRBJ2-1, with TRBD2 matching 10 bases. V dropped 5 bases and J dropped 8; count of bases not matched to a gene: 6. The CDR3 is made up of 14 amino acids. Germline V CDR1 and CDR2: MDHEN, SYDVKM. CDR3 sequence: CASSPRLAGDEQFF. Here the CDR3 DNA reads TGTGCCAGCAGTCCACGACTAGCGGGCGATGAGCAGTTCTTC. Based on the CDR3 plus reference TRBV28 and TRBJ2-1, the full variable domain is DVKVTQSSRYLVKRTGEKVFLECVQDMDHENMFWYRQDPGLGLRLIYFSYDVKMKEKGDIPEGYSVSREKKERFSLILESASTNQTSMYLCASSPRLAGDEQFFGPGTRLTVL.

The chain is built from TRBV7-9 and TRBJ1-2; possible D gene TRBD1, 6 bases. CDR3 length: 16 residues. Germline-derived CDR1 and CDR2 are SEHNR and FQNEAQ (reference sequence). The V gene lost 3 bases and the J gene lost 2 bases, with 16 bases spanning the gap. CDR3 DNA: TGTGCCAGCAGCTTGTCGAACAGGGTGAGGAACTATGGCTACACCTTC. Translating it yields CASSLSNRVRNYGYTF.

This sequence joins TRBV28 and TRBJ2-2; D is undetermined. Germline CDR1 and CDR2: MDHEN and SYDVKM. The CDR3 has 15 residues. V lost 3 bases and J lost 9, with 17 bases in between. The CDR3 DNA reads as TGTGCCAGCAGTTTTGACGCAACTGGCACTCGGGAGCTGTTTTTT. Its translation: CASSFDATGTRELFF.

The chain is built from TRBV6-4 and TRBJ1-2; D uncertain. V was trimmed by 4 bases and J by 8 bases, leaving 14 bases between them. CDR1 and CDR2 from the germline V gene are MRHNA and SNTAGT. The CDR3 runs to 13 residues. CDR3 sequence: CASSGASTGGYTF. In DNA form, the CDR3 reads TGTGCCAGCAGTGGTGCCTCCACCGGAGGCTACACCTTC.

The chain employs TRBV7-8 and TRBJ1-1; 11 bases align to TRBD1. Germline V gives CDR1 SGHVS, CDR2 FQNEAQ. Trimming at V came to 6 bases and at J to 0 bases, leaving 6 bases not matched to a gene. The CDR3 runs to 16 residues. CDR3 region: CASSTLGQGVNTEAFF. CDR3 coding DNA: TGTGCCAGCAGTACCCTGGGACAGGGGGTGAACACTGAAGCTTTCTTT.

The chain couples TRBV5-1 to TRBJ1-1; D is unresolved. V shed 0 bases and J shed 6 bases, with 9 bases lying between them. From germline, CDR1 is SGHRS and CDR2 YFSETQ. The CDR3 sequence is 13 residues long. The CDR3: CASSLDKGSEAFF. The CDR3 DNA follows: TGCGCCAGCAGCTTGGACAAAGGTTCTGAAGCTTTCTTT.

This chain connects TRBV19 to TRBJ2-1; D is uncertain. Germline-derived CDR1 and CDR2 are LNHDA and SQIVND (reference sequence). The CDR3 covers 16 residues. Trimming took 5 bases from V and 0 from J, leaving 14 bases between them. CDR3: CASSPFAGDSYNEQFF. Written as DNA, the CDR3 is TGTGCCAGTAGTCCCTTCGCTGGGGACTCCTACAATGAGCAGTTCTTC.

The chain joins TRBV5-4 to TRBJ1-1; unclear D gene. The CDR3 contains 13 residues. Germline V gene lookup returns CDR1 SGHNT and CDR2 YYREEE (reference sequence). The V gene lost 4 bases and the J gene lost 2 bases, with 9 bases spanning the gap. Written as DNA, the CDR3 is TGTGCCAGCAGCACAGACCCTAACACTGAAGCTTTCTTT. It yields the protein CASSTDPNTEAFF.

The rearrangement links TRBV6-5 to TRBJ1-1; 8 nucleotides align to TRBD1. Germline V gene data show CDR1 as MNHEY and CDR2 as SVGAGI. The CDR3 totals 13 residues. The V segment lost 5 bases and the J segment 7 bases; nucleotides outside the gene matches: 6. CDR3 sequence (DNA): TGTGCCAGCAGTCGGACAGGGAGTCGTGAAGCTTTCTTT. As protein: CASSRTGSREAFF.

The genes are TRBV18 and TRBJ1-1; D remains ambiguous. Deletions cut 6 bases from V and 5 bases from J, with 10 bases between. Germline assignment: CDR1 KGHSH and CDR2 LQKENI. The CDR3 runs 12 residues. The CDR3 protein is CASSPMGTEAFF. The CDR3 DNA reads as TGTGCCAGCTCTCCCATGGGGACTGAAGCTTTCTTT. The variable domain in full, completed from reference TRBV18 and TRBJ1-1, reads NAGVMQNPRHLVRRRGQEARLRCSPMKGHSHVYWYRQLPEEGLKFMVYLQKENIIDESGMPKERFSAEFPKEGPSILRIQQVVRGDSAAYFCASSPMGTEAFFGQGTRLTVV.

This chain uses TRBV10-3 with TRBJ2-5; D is perhaps TRBD2 (6 bases). Trimming cost V 9 bases and J 4 bases, with 15 bases left between them. Germline V gene data show CDR1 as ENHRY and CDR2 as SYGVKD. The CDR3 has 13 residues. The CDR3 sequence: CAMAGQAGETQYF. In nucleotides, the CDR3 is TGTGCCATGGCGGGGCAGGCAGGAGAGACCCAGTACTTC.

The chain combines TRBV3-1 (or the pseudogene TRBV3-2) with TRBJ1-5; maybe TRBD1 (6 bases). The CDR3 runs 14 residues. V was cut by 4 bases and J by 7 bases, with 14 bases left in between. Germline V gene sequence: CDR1 LGHDT, CDR2 YNNKEL (reference sequence). The CDR3, as DNA: TGTGCCAGCAGCCCTCGGGGGCTGCGGCAGCCCCAGCATTTT. Translated: CASSPRGLRQPQHF.